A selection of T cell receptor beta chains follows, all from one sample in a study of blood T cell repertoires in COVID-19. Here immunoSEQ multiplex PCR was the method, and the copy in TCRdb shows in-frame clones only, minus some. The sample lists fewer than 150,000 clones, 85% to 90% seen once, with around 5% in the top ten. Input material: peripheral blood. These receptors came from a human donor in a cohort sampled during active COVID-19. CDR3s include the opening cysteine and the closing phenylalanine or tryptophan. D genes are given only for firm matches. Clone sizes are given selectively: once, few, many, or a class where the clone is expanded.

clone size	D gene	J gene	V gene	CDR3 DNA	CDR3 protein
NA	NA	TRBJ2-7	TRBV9	TGTGCCAGCAGCCCCAGATACGGGGGAAACGAGCAGTACTTC	CASSPRYGGNEQYF
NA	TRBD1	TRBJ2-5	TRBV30	TGTGCCTCAGGGGGCCAGGAGACCCAGTACTTC	CASGGQETQYF
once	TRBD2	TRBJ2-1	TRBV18	TGTGCCAGCTCACCGGCGGGACTAGCGGGAGGTAGTGAGCAGTTCTTC	CASSPAGLAGGSEQFF
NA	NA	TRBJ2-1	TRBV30	TGTGCCTGGAGCGCGGGACCCTACAATGAGCAGTTCTTC	CAWSAGPYNEQFF
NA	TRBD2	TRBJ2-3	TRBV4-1	TGCGCCAGCAGCCTAGCGACTAGCGGACCCACAGATACGCAGTATTTT	CASSLATSGPTDTQYF
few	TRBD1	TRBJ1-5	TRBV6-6	TGTGCCAGCAGTCGTGGGACAGGGCTGCCCCAGCATTTT	CASSRGTGLPQHF
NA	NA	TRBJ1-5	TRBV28	TGTGCCAGCAGTTTTTCCGGGTACCTTAATCAGCCCCAGCATTTT	CASSFSGYLNQPQHF
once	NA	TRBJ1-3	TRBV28	TGTGCCAGCCATGGCTATGAAGGGGCATCTGGAAACACCATATATTTT	CASHGYEGASGNTIYF
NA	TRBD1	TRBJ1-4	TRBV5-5	TGTGCCAGCAGCCCCCGACAGGGATTAGGTGAAAAACTGTTTTTT	CASSPRQGLGEKLFF
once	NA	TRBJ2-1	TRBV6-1	TGTGCCAGCAGTGACCTGCACAGCTCTATCTCCTACAATGAGCAGTTCTTC	CASSDLHSSISYNEQFF
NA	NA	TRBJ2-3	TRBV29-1	TGCAGCGTTGGACACAGGCTCAGTACCACAGATACGCAGTATTTT	CSVGHRLSTTDTQYF
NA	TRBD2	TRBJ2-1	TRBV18	TGTGCCAGCTCCCTCGGGACTAGCGGGAGTTCCGTCTACAATGAGCAGTTCTTC	CASSLGTSGSSVYNEQFF
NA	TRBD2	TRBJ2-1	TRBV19	TGTGCCAGTAGTTTGAATCCTAGACTAGCGGGAGCCACGGAGCAGTTCTTC	CASSLNPRLAGATEQFF
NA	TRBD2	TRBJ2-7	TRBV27	TGTGCCAGCAGTTTTGCCAGCGGGAGGGATTGGGGCGAGCAGTACTTC	CASSFASGRDWGEQYF
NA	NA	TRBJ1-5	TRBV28	TGTGCCAGCAGTTTAGGGTTAAGCTCAGGGCGCAATCAGCCCCAGCATTTT	CASSLGLSSGRNQPQHF
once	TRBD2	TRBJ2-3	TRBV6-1	TGTGCCAGCAGTGAGGTAGCGGGGGGAGTAGATACGCAGTATTTT	CASSEVAGGVDTQYF
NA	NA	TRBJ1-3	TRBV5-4	TGTGCCAGCAGCTTGCCGGGACAAACGAGCTCTGGAAACACCATATATTTT	CASSLPGQTSSGNTIYF
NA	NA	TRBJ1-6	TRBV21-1	TGTGCCAGCAGCAAACTCGCACCAGGGAAGAAATCACCCCTCCACTTT	CASSKLAPGKKSPLHF
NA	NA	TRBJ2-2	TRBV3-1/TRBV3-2	TGTGCCACGTCGGACGGGGAGAACACCGGGGAGCTGTTTTTT	CATSDGENTGELFF
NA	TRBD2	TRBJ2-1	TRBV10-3	TGTGCCATCAGTGAGTCGGGGGGGACTAGCGGGAGACCAGGCTACAATGAGCAGTTCTTC	CAISESGGTSGRPGYNEQFF
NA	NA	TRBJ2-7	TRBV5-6	TGTGCCAGCAGCTTAACAGGCACCTACGAGCAGTACTTC	CASSLTGTYEQYF
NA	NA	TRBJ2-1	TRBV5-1	TGCGCCAGCAGCTTGGATTCGGGTTACAATGAGCAGTTCTTC	CASSLDSGYNEQFF
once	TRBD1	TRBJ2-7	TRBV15	TGTGCCACCAGCGTGGACAGGACAGCCTACGAGCAGTACTTC	CATSVDRTAYEQYF
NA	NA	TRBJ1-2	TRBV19	TGTGCCAGTAAGGGGGGGACTCCCGAAAGCTATGGCTACACCTTC	CASKGGTPESYGYTF
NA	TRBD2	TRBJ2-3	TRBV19	TGTGCCAGCAGCGGGAGGAGCGGCACAGATACGCAGTATTTT	CASSGRSGTDTQYF
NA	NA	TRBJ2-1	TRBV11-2	TGTGCCAGCAGCTTAGGGACTCCACGGAATGAGCAGTTCTTC	CASSLGTPRNEQFF
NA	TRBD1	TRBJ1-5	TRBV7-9	TGTGCCAGCAGCTCACAGGGGGCGGGTCAGCCCCAGCATTTT	CASSSQGAGQPQHF
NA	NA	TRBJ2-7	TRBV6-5	TGTGCCAGCAGTTATGTCCCGGGAACCCATTACGAGCAGTACTTC	CASSYVPGTHYEQYF
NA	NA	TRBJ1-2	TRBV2	TGTGCCAGCGCCTCCTCGTCCCGTAGGGGAGGGGACTATGGCTACACCTTC	CASASSSRRGGDYGYTF
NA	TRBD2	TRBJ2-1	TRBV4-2	TGTGCCAGCAGCCAATCACTAGCGGGGACCTACAATGAGCAGTTCTTC	CASSQSLAGTYNEQFF
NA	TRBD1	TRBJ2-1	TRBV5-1	TGCGCCAGCAGCCCCCTTTCAGGGGGCGAATGGAATGAGCAGTTCTTC	CASSPLSGGEWNEQFF
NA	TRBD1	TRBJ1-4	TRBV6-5	TGTGCCAGCAGTCCGGGACAGGGTCGGAAAAAACTGTTTTTT	CASSPGQGRKKLFF
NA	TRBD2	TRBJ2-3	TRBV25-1	TGTGCCAGCAGCGCGGTCTTGCGGGAGGTGTCAGATACGCAGTATTTT	CASSAVLREVSDTQYF
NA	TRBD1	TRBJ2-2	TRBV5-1	TGCGCCAGCAGCTTGGTTTTCAGGGGGCGAATCGGGGAGCTGTTTTTT	CASSLVFRGRIGELFF
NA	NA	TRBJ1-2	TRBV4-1	TGCGCCAGCAGCCAAGTCCTGGGTTCGGGGTATGGCTACACCTTC	CASSQVLGSGYGYTF
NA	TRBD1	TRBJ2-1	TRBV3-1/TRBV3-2	TGTGCCAGCAGCCAGAACTCAGGGGGAAAACCGTTCTTC	CASSQNSGGKPFF
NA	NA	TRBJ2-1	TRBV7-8	TGTGCCAGCAGCTTTATCGATAGTTACTACAATGAGCAGTTCTTC	CASSFIDSYYNEQFF
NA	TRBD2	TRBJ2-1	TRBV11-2	TGTGCCAGCAGCTCCAGTCGGACTAGCCTCATCGAGCAGTTCTTC	CASSSSRTSLIEQFF
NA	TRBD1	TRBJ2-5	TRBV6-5	TGTGCCAGCAGATTCACGACAGGGAGTGGAGAGACCCAGTACTTC	CASRFTTGSGETQYF
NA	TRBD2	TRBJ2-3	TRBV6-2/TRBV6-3	TGTGCCAGCAGTTACCCCTCCTCGGCTAGCGGGAGGGCCCCCACAGATACGCAGTATTTT	CASSYPSSASGRAPTDTQYF
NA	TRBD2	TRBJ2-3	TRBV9	TGTGCCAGCAGCGCCGGGACTAGCGGGGGGGCGGCAGATACGCAGTATTTT	CASSAGTSGGAADTQYF
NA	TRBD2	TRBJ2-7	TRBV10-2	TGCGCCAGCAGTGTCGGCCTAGCGGCCTGGCACGAGCAGTACTTC	CASSVGLAAWHEQYF
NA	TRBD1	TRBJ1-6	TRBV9	TGTGCCAGCAGCGCCACGACAGGGGAGAGGGCACCCCTCCACTTT	CASSATTGERAPLHF
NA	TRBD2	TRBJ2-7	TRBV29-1	TGCAGCGTTGCCGGGACTAGCTACGAGCAGTACTTC	CSVAGTSYEQYF
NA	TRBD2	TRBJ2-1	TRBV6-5	TGTGCCAGCAGGGCGGGCGGGGGTTCCTACAATGAGCAGTTCTTC	CASRAGGGSYNEQFF
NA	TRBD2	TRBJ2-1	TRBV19	TGTGCCAGTAGCAACCTAGCGGGAGGTCGCAATGAGCAGTTCTTC	CASSNLAGGRNEQFF
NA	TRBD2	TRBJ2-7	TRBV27	TGTGCCAGCAGGTCCTCGGGCGGGAGGGTCTACGAGCAGTACTTC	CASRSSGGRVYEQYF
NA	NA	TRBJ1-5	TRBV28	TGTGCCAGCAGTTTATGGCCAGGGGATAGCAATCAGCCCCAGCATTTT	CASSLWPGDSNQPQHF
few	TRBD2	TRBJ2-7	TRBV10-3	TGTGCCATCAGCCCGACTAGCGGGAGAGGCGAGCAGTACTTC	CAISPTSGRGEQYF
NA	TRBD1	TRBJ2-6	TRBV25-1	TGTGCCAGCAGTGAATATGAGGGGGCGCACGGGGCCAACGTCCTGACTTTC	CASSEYEGAHGANVLTF
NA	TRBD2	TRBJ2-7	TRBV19	TGTGCCAGTAGTAGGACTAGCGGCGCCTACGAGCAGTACTTC	CASSRTSGAYEQYF
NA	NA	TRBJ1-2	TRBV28	TGTGCCAGCACCGACAGCTATGGCTACACCTTC	CASTDSYGYTF
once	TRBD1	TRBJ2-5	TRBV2	TGTGCCAGCAGTGAAGGCTTTGGGACAGGCCAAGAGACCCAGTACTTC	CASSEGFGTGQETQYF
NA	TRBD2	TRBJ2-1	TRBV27	TGTGCCAGCAGTGTACTAGCGGGAGTGGGCATTGAGCAGTTCTTC	CASSVLAGVGIEQFF
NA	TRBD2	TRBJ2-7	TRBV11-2	TGTGCCAGCAGCTTAGAGGCCCTAGCGGGAAGCTCCTACGAGCAGTACTTC	CASSLEALAGSSYEQYF
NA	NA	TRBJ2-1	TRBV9	TGTGCCAGCAGCTTCGCGGTGTACAATGAGCAGTTCTTC	CASSFAVYNEQFF
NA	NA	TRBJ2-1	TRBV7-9	TGTGCCAGCAGCTTCGGGTCGTTCAATGAGCAGTTCTTC	CASSFGSFNEQFF
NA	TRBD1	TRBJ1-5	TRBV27	TGTGCCAGCAGTCCTCGAGGACAGGGTATCAATCAGCCCCAGCATTTT	CASSPRGQGINQPQHF
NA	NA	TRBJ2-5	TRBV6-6	TGTGCCAGCAGTTACCGACCCTCGAAATTCGGGGAGACCCAGTACTTC	CASSYRPSKFGETQYF